This note documents a single TCR beta chain sequence. This sample stems from a study of blood T cell repertoires in COVID-19. Turning to the study itself: There were acute and convalescent COVID-19 samples, and they came from the United States, Italy and Spain.

Sequencing was performed with immunoSEQ multiplex PCR; in TCRdb, only in-frame clones are kept and a portion is missing. The profile covers roughly 42,000 clones, with more than 70% appearing a single time and approximately 4% taken by the ten largest. This CDR3 has 12 amino acids. The V gene's germline CDR1 is MNHEY and CDR2 SVGAGI. Trimming shortened V by 6 bases and J by 5 bases, and 10 bases separated the two germline ends. The chain links TRBV6-5 to TRBJ2-5; D gene uncertain. The clonotype was recovered from a human donor in a cohort sampled during active COVID-19. Input material: peripheral blood. This CDR3 is CASRPSVETQYF. The CDR3 DNA reads TGTGCCAGCAGACCCTCGGTGGAGACCCAGTACTTC.